This TCR beta chain stems from a study of human T cells and chemical hapten exposure. In the study overall: Diphenylcyclopropenone doses were given weekly to the scalps of patients across the roughly 24-week study.

V was pared by 7 bases and J by 0 bases, with 9 bases between. Germline V gene lookup returns CDR1 KGHDR and CDR2 SFDVKD. CDR3 length: 15 amino acids. Regarding time point: patch test 2, 6 weeks after DPC sensitization. Treatment described: therapeutic diphenylcyclopropenone sensitization with weekly scalp DPC. Researchers sampled blood before each patch test went on. Using its own MiXCR run on the RACE reads, TCRdb lists one record per CDR3 protein. The data show some 99,000 distinct CDR3 sequences, less than 10% seen once. The sequencing used whole blood, collected in connection with sensitization to the hapten diphenylcyclopropenone (DPC). This sequence originates from a woman aged 40 to 50 with alopecia areata. Some clones in this sample may be carry-over from other donors' samples. The chain couples TRBV24-1 to TRBJ2-6; D might be TRBD2 (6 bases). The CDR3 sequence is CATSGTFSGANVLTF. In DNA, the CDR3 is TGTGCCACCAGCGGGACTTTCTCTGGGGCCAACGTCCTGACTTTC.